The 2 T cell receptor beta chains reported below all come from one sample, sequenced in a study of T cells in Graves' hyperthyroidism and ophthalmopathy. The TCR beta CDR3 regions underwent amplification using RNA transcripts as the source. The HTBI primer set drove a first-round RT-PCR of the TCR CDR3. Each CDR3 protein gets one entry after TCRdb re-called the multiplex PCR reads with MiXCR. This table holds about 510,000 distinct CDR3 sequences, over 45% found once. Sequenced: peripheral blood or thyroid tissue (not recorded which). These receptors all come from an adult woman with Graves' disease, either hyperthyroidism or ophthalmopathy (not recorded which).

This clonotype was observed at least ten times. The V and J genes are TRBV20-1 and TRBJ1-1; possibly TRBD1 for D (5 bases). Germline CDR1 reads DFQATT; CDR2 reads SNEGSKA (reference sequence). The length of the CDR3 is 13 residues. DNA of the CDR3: TGCTCCAAACTGGGCAGGGCGAACACTGAAGCTTTCTTT. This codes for CSKLGRANTEAFF.

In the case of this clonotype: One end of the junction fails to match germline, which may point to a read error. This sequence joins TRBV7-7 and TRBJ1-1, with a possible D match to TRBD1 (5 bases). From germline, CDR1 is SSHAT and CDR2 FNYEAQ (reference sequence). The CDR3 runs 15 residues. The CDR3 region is CASSFPRDRGTEAFF. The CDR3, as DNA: TGTGCTAGCAGCTTCCCTCGGGACCGGGGCACTGAAGCTTTCTTT. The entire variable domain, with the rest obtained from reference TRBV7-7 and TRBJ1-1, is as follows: GAGVSQSPRYKVTKRGQDVTLRCDPISSHATLYWYQQALGQGPEFLTYFNYEAQPDKSGLPSDRFSAERPEGSISTLTIQRTEQRDSAMYRCASSFPRDRGTEAFFGQGTRLTVV.